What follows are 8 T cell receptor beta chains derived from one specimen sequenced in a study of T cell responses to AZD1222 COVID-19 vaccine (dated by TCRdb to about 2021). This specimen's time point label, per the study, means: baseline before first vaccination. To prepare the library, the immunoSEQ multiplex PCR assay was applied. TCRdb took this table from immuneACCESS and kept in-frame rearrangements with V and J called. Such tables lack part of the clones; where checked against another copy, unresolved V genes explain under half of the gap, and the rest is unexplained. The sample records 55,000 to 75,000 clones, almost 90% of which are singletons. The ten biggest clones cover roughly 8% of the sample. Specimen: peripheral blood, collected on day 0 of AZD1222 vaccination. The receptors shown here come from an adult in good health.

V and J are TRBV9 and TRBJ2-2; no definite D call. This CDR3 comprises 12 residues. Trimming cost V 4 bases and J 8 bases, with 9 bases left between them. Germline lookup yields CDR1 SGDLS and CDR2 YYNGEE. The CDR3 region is CASSTLLGELFF. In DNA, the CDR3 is TGTGCCAGCAGCACCCTTCTGGGGGAGCTGTTTTTT.

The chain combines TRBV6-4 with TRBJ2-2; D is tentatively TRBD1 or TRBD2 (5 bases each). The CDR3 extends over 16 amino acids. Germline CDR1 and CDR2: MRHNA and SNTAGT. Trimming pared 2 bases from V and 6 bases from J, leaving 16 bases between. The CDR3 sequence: CASSDESGSGSGELFF. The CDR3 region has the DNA TGTGCCAGCAGTGACGAGTCAGGGAGTGGGTCCGGGGAGCTGTTTTTT.

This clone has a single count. The CDR3 loop reads CASSRPSNYGYTF. The CDR3, as DNA: TGTGCCAGCAGCCGGCCCAGTAACTATGGCTACACCTTC. The genes are TRBV14 and TRBJ1-2; D uncertain. V was clipped by 4 bases and J by 1 base, with 7 bases between them. Germline V CDR1 and CDR2: SGHDN, FVKESK. The CDR3 length is 13 residues. The variable domain in full, with the rest retrieved from reference TRBV14 and TRBJ1-2, is EAGVTQFPSHSVIEKGQTVTLRCDPISGHDNLYWYRRVMGKEIKFLLHFVKESKQDESGMPNNRFLAERTGGTYSTLKVQPAELEDSGVYFCASSRPSNYGYTFGSGTRLTVV.

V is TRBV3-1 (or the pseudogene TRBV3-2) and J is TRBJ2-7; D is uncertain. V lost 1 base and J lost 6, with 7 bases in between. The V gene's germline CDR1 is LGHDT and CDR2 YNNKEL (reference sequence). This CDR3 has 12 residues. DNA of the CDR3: TGTGCCAGCAGCCAAGTGGTTGCCGAGCAGTACTTC. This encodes CASSQVVAEQYF.

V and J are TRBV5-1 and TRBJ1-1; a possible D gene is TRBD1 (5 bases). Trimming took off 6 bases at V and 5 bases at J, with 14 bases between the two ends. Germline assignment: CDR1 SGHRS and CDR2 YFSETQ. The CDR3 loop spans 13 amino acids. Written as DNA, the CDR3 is TGCGCCAGCACAATAGACGGGGGAACTGAAGCTTTCTTT. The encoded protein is CASTIDGGTEAFF.

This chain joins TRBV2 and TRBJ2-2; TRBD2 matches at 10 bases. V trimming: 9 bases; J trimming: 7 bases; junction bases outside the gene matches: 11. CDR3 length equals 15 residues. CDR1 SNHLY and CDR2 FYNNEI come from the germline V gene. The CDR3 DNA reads TGTGCCAGTCTCCTAGCGGGAGTCCGAGGCGGGGAGCTGTTTTTT. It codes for CASLLAGVRGGELFF.

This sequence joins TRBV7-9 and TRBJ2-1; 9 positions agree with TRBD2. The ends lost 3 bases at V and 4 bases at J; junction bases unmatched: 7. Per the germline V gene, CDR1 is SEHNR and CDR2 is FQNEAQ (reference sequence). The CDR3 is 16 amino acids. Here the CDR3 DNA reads TGTGCCAGCAGCTTCGACGCTAGCGGGATATACAATGAGCAGTTCTTC. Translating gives CASSFDASGIYNEQFF.

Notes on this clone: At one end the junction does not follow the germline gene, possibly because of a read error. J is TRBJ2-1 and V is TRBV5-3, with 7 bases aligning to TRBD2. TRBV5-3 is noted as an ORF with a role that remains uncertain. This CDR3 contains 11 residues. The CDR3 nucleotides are TGTGCCAGAAGCGTGAGCGGGGCGCGGGTCTTC. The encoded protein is CARSVSGARVF.